This T cell receptor (beta chain) is from a study of cytomegalovirus exposure and HLA in healthy donors (dated by TCRdb to the late 2010s). Context from the whole study: According to an earlier analysis of a few hundred of the donors, 200 million or so T cells yielded approximately 120 million unique TCR beta sequences and approximately 280 Gb of sequence data. The study aimed to test whether signatures of past pathogen exposure could be identified by cataloging public T cell receptors. To predict cytomegalovirus infection status, the study combined high-throughput TCR immunosequencing, statistical association of individual TCRs with disease status, and machine learning. A later genetic analysis took genome-wide SNP genotypes for about 55% of the 666 donors and used that subset as a discovery cohort. Donor age, sex, ethnicity and CMV serostatus were compiled together with the repertoire data. In addition to the first cohort of 666 subjects, a separate validation cohort of approximately 130 different subjects was used. In the later analysis, no new phenotypic data were used to find candidate immune exposures; instead, reliance was placed on TCR beta sequences and their occurrence across donors. The number of typed donors differed by locus: roughly 629-640 for A, B, C, DRB1 and DQB1; 522 for DQA1; around 580 for DPA1; and around 450 for DPB1. On average, roughly 250,000 unique TCR beta nucleotide sequences were sequenced per donor among more than 350 genotyped donors of the cohort, with roughly 20% of those sequences being non-productive. The study used immunosequencing to profile the T cell repertoires of 666 subjects and linked those repertoires to cytomegalovirus serostatus. An early release covering around 630 HLA-typed donors comprised about 300 gigabases of sequencing data and approximately 80 million unique TCR sequences. To study patterns of TCR occurrence, a later analysis re-analyzed previously published TCR beta repertoires from around 670 donors and added high-resolution HLA genotyping. Among the approximately 400 genotyped donors, around 79% belonged to the genetic ancestry cluster associated with self-reported Caucasian donors. Every repertoire in the discovery cohort had been generated on one and the same sequencing platform. An earlier analysis of about 600 of the donors used high-throughput TCR beta sequencing to judge whether each TCR beta V gene segment behaved as functional or pseudogenic. Both class I and class II loci were covered by HLA typing, at four-digit resolution. Because of strong linkage in the cohort, roughly five DR-DQ haplotypes were treated as single units for association and clustering.

The cohort was made up of about 670 healthy bone marrow donors. At the time of sampling, all cohort members were nominally healthy, though unrecorded immune exposures were likely present. The donor tested CMV seronegative, placing the donor among the 350 or so seronegative members of the cohort. Each donor provided a peripheral blood sample, and peripheral blood mononuclear cells were used for TCR beta sequencing. The Qiagen DNeasy Blood Extraction Kit was used to extract genomic DNA from the blood cell samples. Concerning this clone itself: This receptor's antigen is unknown. Base qualities were left out, and no much larger clone turns up one base away.

Libraries were made using the immunoSEQ multiplex PCR assay. For the multiplex PCR, a mixture combining 60 forward primers for TCR Vbeta segments and 13 reverse primers for TCR Jbeta segments was used. The CDR3 region of rearranged TCR beta genes was amplified from genomic DNA with a multiplex PCR assay. The amplified TCR beta libraries were sequenced on the Illumina HiSeq System as 87-base-pair reads. The authors' analysis ran thus. A later analysis tallied 70 million to 100 million unique TCR beta chains across the approximately 670 repertoires, and approximately 11 million of those chains were shared by two or more donors. A nearest-neighbor algorithm error-corrected the raw reads and collapsed the reads into unique sequences, merging closely related sequences to remove PCR and sequencing errors. Alignment of CDR3 sequences to IMGT reference sequences was used to assign V, D and J gene segments. For a sequence to be retained, a match of at least six nucleotides was required to both a V gene segment and a J gene segment. A rearrangement was called productive if the CDR3 had no stop codons and remained in frame with V and J, and every other rearrangement was called non-productive. Following IMGT convention, CDR3 was defined as the stretch from the second conserved V-encoded cysteine up to the conserved J-encoded phenylalanine. In an earlier analysis of around 570 of the donors, sequences lacking an unambiguous match to a single V gene segment were excluded. An earlier analysis of a few hundred of the donors called V segments functional above 56.7% productive rearrangements and segregating when the between-donor standard deviation exceeded 5%. A statistical classification framework was built for diagnosing cytomegalovirus status from the catalog of TCR beta chain sequences. A later analysis assigned V and J genes by comparing TCR nucleotide sequences with IMGT/GENE-DB human TR gene sequences. The TCRdist pipeline was used in a later analysis to assign CDR3 sequences and most-parsimonious VDJ recombination scenarios. In a later analysis, each TCR beta chain was defined by its CDR3 amino acid sequence together with its V-gene family, and reads lacking a unique V-gene family were excluded. A later analysis removed nearly 600 highly shared, low-generation-probability nucleotide sequences to deal with suspected cross-contamination and a sequencing artifact. In a later analysis, a clonal expansion index was calculated for each public chain from normalized within-repertoire ranks of inferred template counts. In a later analysis, generation probabilities were computed using a VDJ recombination model fitted to out-of-frame rearrangements, and the results were checked against IGoR. In a later analysis, hypergeometric tests were used to score TCR-TCR, TCR-HLA and TCR-CMV co-occurrence, with a repertoire-size bias correction applied to TCR pairs. A later analysis estimated false discovery rates by permuting HLA or CMV assignments 20 times. In a later analysis, co-occurring TCRs were grouped using DBSCAN, with TCRdist sequence similarity added in when clustering inside HLA-allele-positive subsets. For co-occurrence clustering, repertoires with fewer than 30,000 or more than 120,000 public chains were excluded, along with four or five repertoires with anomalous nucleotide sharing. The table comes from immuneACCESS by way of TCRdb, which keeps in-frame sequences with V and J called. Part of the clones is missing from these tables; in studies checked, under half for an unresolved V gene and the rest for unknown reasons. The V and J calls and clone size come from that table; D and trimming were worked out from the DNA. Here the sample has approximately 200,000 clones; roughly four fifths occur a single time. Jointly, the top ten make up around 1.9% of the sample.

Spanning cysteine to phenylalanine, the CDR3 consists of 16 amino acids. Solely the CDR3 DNA is kept, with 48 bases framed from the first base. V loses 4 bases at its end and J loses 3 bases; junction bases beyond the gene matches: 7. Reading the germline V gene gives CDR1 SGHNT and CDR2 YENEEA. The full study reports these points: A later analysis associated 15,000 to 20,000 TCR beta sequences with specific HLA alleles at a false discovery rate of 0.05. A later analysis reported that several top co-occurrence clusters appeared linked to parvovirus B19, influenza, CMV and Epstein-Barr virus. In a later genetic analysis, fewer N-insertions in productive TCRs were reported among donors in an Asian-associated ancestry cluster than the roughly 640-donor mean. A further reported finding was that TCR beta sequences accurately predicted the HLA-A and HLA-B alleles for most subjects in the first cohort. The cohort was sequenced for TCR beta chains only, and without alpha or paired-chain data the features that could be detected were limited. For the cohort, immune exposure information was limited to CMV serostatus. The study listed approximately 150 TCR beta chains as associated with cytomegalovirus. In a later genetic analysis, a missense DCLRE1C variant was associated with V-gene and J-gene trimming of TCR beta chains, and the association was replicated in an independent cohort. Most TCR sequences were seen in very few donors, while some public TCRs were found in many individuals. The classifier was reported to diagnose cytomegalovirus status with high specificity and sensitivity in both the original and validation cohorts. The authors suggested that the approach could potentially be generalized to other disease states and immunological phenotypes. A later analysis found that TCR association rates varied across HLA loci, with DRB1 alleles showing the most associated TCRs and HLA-C alleles the fewest. Linkage disequilibrium might explain the correlated functional status among segregating V segments, but an unknown experimental factor could not be ruled out. An earlier analysis of some 590 of the donors showed that most TCR beta V segments appeared in productive rearrangements either about 87% or about 30% of the time, which broadly matched IMGT annotations. Because HLA typing was missing for some donors at each locus, association tests included only the typed subset. Most CMV-associated TCR beta chains appeared to be HLA-restricted in a later analysis, and the HLA associations seemed to be driven largely by CMV exposure. A cluster of highly shared sequence variants was judged likely to represent a technical artifact of the sequencing pipeline. Because the 87-base-pair reads could not distinguish some IMGT-functional V segments, including TRBV6-2 and TRBV6-3, those segments were excluded. In vitro tests confirmed that a few of the cytomegalovirus-associated TCR beta chains recognize cytomegalovirus antigens. The presence/absence analyses assumed that sequencing depth was roughly uniform across donors, and that assumption may not be true. In a later analysis, HLA-associated TCR beta chains showed more clonal expansion and lower generation probabilities than non-associated chains that were equally common. Seventeen rarely observed V segments, including chromosome 9 orphons, were excluded from the earlier analysis of several hundred of the donors because counts were too low. When HLA alleles, especially DR and DQ, strongly co-occurred, TCR associations were difficult to assign to individual alleles.

This TCR was sampled from a young man in good health and CMV-seronegative. The chain joins TRBV11-3 to TRBJ2-1; 9 nucleotides in the junction match TRBD1. Sample: PBMCs. The CDR3 reads as follows: CASSSTGTGHYNEQFF. DNA sequence: TGTGCCAGCAGCTCGACCGGGACAGGGCACTACAATGAGCAGTTCTTC.